The entry that follows covers one TCR beta chain sequence. This sample is drawn from a study of blood T cell repertoires in COVID-19. At the level of the study: T cells, B-cell-depleted T cells, or PBMCs provided the cDNA or gDNA that served as material.

Germline CDR1 reads SEHNR; CDR2 reads FQNEAQ (reference sequence). The CDR3 is made up of 16 amino acids. Trimming took off 2 bases at V and 12 bases at J, with 23 bases between the two ends. TCRdb keeps only in-frame clones here, not all; method: immunoSEQ multiplex PCR. The sample shows some 250,000 clones, around 82% of them seen only once. Specimen: peripheral blood. The sequence came from a man in his forties or fifties with active or convalescent COVID-19. J is TRBJ2-1 and V is TRBV7-9, with D tentatively TRBD1 (6 bases). Here the CDR3 DNA reads TGTGCCAGCAGCTTACCGGGACACCTGCCCGACCATGGGCAGTTCTTC. Amino acids: CASSLPGHLPDHGQFF. The full variable domain, in which reference TRBV7-9 and TRBJ2-1 provide the parts outside the CDR3, is DTGVSQNPRHKITKRGQNVTFRCDPISEHNRLYWYRQTLGQGPEFLTYFQNEAQLEKSRLLSDRFSAERPKGSFSTLEIQRTEQGDSAMYLCASSLPGHLPDHGQFFGPGTRLTVL.